Following are 13 T cell receptor beta chains from one sample sequenced in a study of T-cell memory formation after mild COVID-19. TCRdb fed the 5' RACE reads into MiXCR, producing one record per CDR3 protein. The sample lists about 600,000 distinct CDR3 sequences; about a fifth were seen once. Source material: PBMCs or a T cell subset sorted from them (not recorded which). These receptors were taken from an adult woman who had mild COVID-19 (a few samples of this study predate the infection). Cell type and time point are not known.

This clonotype was seen a few times. The gene calls are TRBV4-1 and TRBJ2-2, with TRBD1 as a possible D gene (5 bases). V lost 4 bases, J lost 4 bases, and 25 bases lay in between. Germline-derived CDR1 and CDR2 are MGHRA and YSYEKL. The CDR3 has 19 amino acids. DNA for the CDR3: TGCGCCAGCAGCCGACTCACCTCAATAATAACCCAGGGCACCGGGGAGCTGTTTTTT. This sequence encodes CASSRLTSIITQGTGELFF.

This clonotype was picked up a small number of times. The chain links TRBV18 to TRBJ2-2; TRBD2 matches at 7 bases. J lost 2 bases, V lost 2 bases, and 5 bases had no gene match. The germline V gene encodes CDR1 KGHSH and CDR2 LQKENI. This CDR3 has 16 residues. CDR3 sequence: CASSPDLAANTGELFF. Here the CDR3 DNA reads TGTGCCAGCTCACCAGACCTAGCGGCTAACACCGGGGAGCTGTTTTTT.

This clonotype was picked up a small number of times. The CDR3, as DNA: TGTGCCAGCAGCTCTAGCCGTCGACAGGGGAGTGGCTACACCTTC. It specifies CASSSSRRQGSGYTF. The rearrangement joins TRBV11-2 to TRBJ1-2; 8 bases line up with TRBD1. J gave up 7 bases and V 4 bases, and 11 bases lay outside the gene matches. The CDR3 has 15 amino acids. CDR1 is SGHAT and CDR2 is FQNNGV in the germline V gene.

The DNA of the CDR3 is TGTGCCTGTACTAACGCGCGTGGTCGCACAGATACGCAGTATTTT. Protein: CACTNARGRTDTQYF. This sequence joins TRBV30 and TRBJ2-3; D gene ambiguous. The CDR3 length is 15 residues. Trimming removed 6 bases from V and 1 base from J, with 17 bases in between. CDR1 GTSNPN and CDR2 SVGIG come from the germline V gene (reference sequence).

There are a few counts of this clonotype. J is TRBJ1-1 and V is TRBV11-2, with D possibly TRBD1 on 5 matching bases. CDR3 length equals 19 residues. Germline V CDR1 and CDR2: SGHAT, FQNNGV. The V end lost 3 bases, the J end lost 0 bases, and 23 bases lay between the germline ends. In DNA form, the CDR3 reads TGTGCCAGCAGCTTTCCTCCCTGGGGGGTCGATGACCTGAACACTGAAGCTTTCTTT. Residues: CASSFPPWGVDDLNTEAFF.

This clonotype turned up a few times. The chain is built from TRBV20-1 and TRBJ2-3; the D gene could be TRBD1 or TRBD2 (5 bases each). The CDR3 loop spans 19 amino acids. Trimming stripped 0 bases from V and 0 bases from J, with 22 bases between. The germline CDR1 and CDR2 sequences are DFQATT and SNEGSKA (reference sequence). This CDR3 is CSARDTLGTPNPSTDTQYF. The DNA of the CDR3 is TGCAGTGCTAGAGATACCCTGGGGACCCCTAATCCTAGCACAGATACGCAGTATTTT.

The rearrangement uses TRBV27 and TRBJ1-2; 10 bases align to TRBD1. J lost 4 bases, V lost 3 bases, and 8 bases had no gene match. CDR3 size: 16 residues. The germline CDR1 and CDR2 sequences are MNHEY and SMNVEV (reference sequence). CDR3 sequence reads: CASSFLSTGGTYGYTF. DNA of the CDR3: TGTGCCAGCAGTTTTCTGTCGACAGGGGGCACCTATGGCTACACCTTC.

A few counts support this clonotype. The V call is TRBV7-3, the J call TRBJ2-3, with 9 bases matching TRBD2. CDR3 length: 15 residues. The germline V gene has CDR1 SGHTA and CDR2 FQGTGA. V was clipped by 5 bases and J by 4 bases; unmatched bases: 7. For the CDR3, the DNA is TGTGCCAGCAGCCCTAGCGGGGAAGGGGCAGATACGCAGTATTTT. This sequence encodes CASSPSGEGADTQYF.

This clonotype was detected a few times. The V call is TRBV5-1, the J call TRBJ1-1; D remains ambiguous. The CDR3 loop spans 14 amino acids. CDR1 and CDR2 (germline): SGHRS, YFSETQ. V was clipped by 4 bases and J by 1 base, with 11 bases between them. The CDR3 loop is CASSSGMKNTEAFF. In nucleotides, the CDR3 is TGCGCCAGCAGCAGCGGTATGAAGAACACTGAAGCTTTCTTT.

The V gene is TRBV20-1, the J gene TRBJ1-5; D is possibly TRBD1 (6 bases). Germline CDR1 DFQATT, CDR2 SNEGSKA (reference sequence). The germline V and J ends were trimmed by 4 bases and 1 base, with 8 bases remaining between them. The CDR3 has 13 residues. CDR3 in amino acids: CSAMGHSNQPQHF. The CDR3 DNA is TGCAGTGCTATGGGACACAGCAATCAGCCCCAGCATTTT.

This clonotype showed up many times. V is TRBV5-1 and J is TRBJ2-3; no clear D. The V end was cut by 3 bases, the J end by 0 bases, with 5 bases between. The CDR3 has 13 residues. Germline V lookup: CDR1 SGHRS, CDR2 YFSETQ. CDR3 sequence (DNA): TGCGCCAGCAGCTCGGACAGCACAGATACGCAGTATTTT. Encoded protein: CASSSDSTDTQYF.

The chain combines TRBV12-3 or TRBV12-4 with TRBJ1-1; TRBD1 is a possible D gene (5 bases). The V and J ends lost 3 bases and 0 bases respectively, with 14 bases between them. The CDR3 covers 16 residues. DNA of the CDR3: TGTGCCAGCAGTTTTAATTTTGGGGGTATGAACACTGAAGCTTTCTTT. Encoded protein: CASSFNFGGMNTEAFF.

This chain uses TRBV13 with TRBJ1-4; 8 bases map to TRBD1. V shed 5 bases, J shed 4 bases, and the junction held 9 bases outside the gene matches. The CDR3 length is 16 residues. From germline, CDR1 is PRHDT and CDR2 FYEKMQ (reference sequence). CDR3 amino acids: CASSPKDRASNEKLFF. CDR3 DNA sequence: TGTGCCAGCAGCCCAAAGGACAGGGCCAGTAATGAAAAACTGTTTTTT.